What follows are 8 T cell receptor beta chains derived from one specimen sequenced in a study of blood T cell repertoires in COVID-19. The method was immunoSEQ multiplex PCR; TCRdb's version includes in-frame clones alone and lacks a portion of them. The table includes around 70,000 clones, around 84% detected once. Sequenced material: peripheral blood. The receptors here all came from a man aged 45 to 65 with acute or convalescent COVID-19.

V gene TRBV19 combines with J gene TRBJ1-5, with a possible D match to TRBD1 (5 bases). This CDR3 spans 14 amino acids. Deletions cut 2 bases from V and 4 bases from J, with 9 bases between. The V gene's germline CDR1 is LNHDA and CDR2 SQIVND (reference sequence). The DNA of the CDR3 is TGTGCCAGTAGTATAAAGGGGAGGAATCAGCCCCAGCATTTT. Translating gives CASSIKGRNQPQHF.

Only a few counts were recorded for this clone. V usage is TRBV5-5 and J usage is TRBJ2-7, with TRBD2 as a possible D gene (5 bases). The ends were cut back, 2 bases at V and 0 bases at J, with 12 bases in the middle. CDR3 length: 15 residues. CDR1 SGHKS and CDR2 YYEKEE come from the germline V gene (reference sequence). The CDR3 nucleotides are TGTGCCAGCAGCTTAGCGGAAATGACCTCCTACGAGCAGTACTTC. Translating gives CASSLAEMTSYEQYF.

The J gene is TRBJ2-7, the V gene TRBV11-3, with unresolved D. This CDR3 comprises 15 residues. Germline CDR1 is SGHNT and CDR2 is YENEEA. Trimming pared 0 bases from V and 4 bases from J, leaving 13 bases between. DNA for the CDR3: TGTGCCAGCAGCTTAGAATCTTGGGCAGAGTACGAGCAGTACTTC. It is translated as CASSLESWAEYEQYF.

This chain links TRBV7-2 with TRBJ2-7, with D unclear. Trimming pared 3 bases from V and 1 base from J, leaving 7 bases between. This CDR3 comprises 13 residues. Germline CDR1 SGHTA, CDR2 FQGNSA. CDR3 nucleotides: TGTGCCAGCAGCTTTTCACTTTCCTACGAGCAGTACTTC. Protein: CASSFSLSYEQYF. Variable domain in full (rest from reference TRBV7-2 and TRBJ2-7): GAGVSQSPSNKVTEKGKDVELRCDPISGHTALYWYRQSLGQGLEFLIYFQGNSAPDKSGLPSDRFSAERTGGSVSTLTIQRTQQEDSAVYLCASSFSLSYEQYFGPGTRLTVT.

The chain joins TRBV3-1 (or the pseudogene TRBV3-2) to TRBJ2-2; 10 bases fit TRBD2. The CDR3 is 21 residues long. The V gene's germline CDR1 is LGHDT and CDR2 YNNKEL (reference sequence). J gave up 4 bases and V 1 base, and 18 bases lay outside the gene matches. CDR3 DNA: TGTGCCAGCAGCCAAGGTCTATTGTTAACTCGGACTAGCGGCCCCACCGGGGAGCTGTTTTTT. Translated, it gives CASSQGLLLTRTSGPTGELFF.

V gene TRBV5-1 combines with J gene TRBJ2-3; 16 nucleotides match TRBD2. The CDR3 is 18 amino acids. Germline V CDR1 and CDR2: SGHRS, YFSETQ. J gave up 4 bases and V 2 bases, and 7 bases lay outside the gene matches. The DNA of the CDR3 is TGCGCCAGCAGCTTCGGGACTAGCGGGGGGGCCGGATCAGATACGCAGTATTTT. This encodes CASSFGTSGGAGSDTQYF.

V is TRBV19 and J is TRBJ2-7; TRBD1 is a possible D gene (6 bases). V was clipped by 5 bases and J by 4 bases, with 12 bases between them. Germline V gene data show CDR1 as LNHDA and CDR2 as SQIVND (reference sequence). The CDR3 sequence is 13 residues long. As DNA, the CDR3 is TGTGCCAGTAGTTTGAAGGGGACATACGAGCAGTACTTC. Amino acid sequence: CASSLKGTYEQYF.

The CDR3 here is CASSLGDRPGGEKLFF. The CDR3 DNA reads TGTGCCAGCAGCTTGGGTGACAGGCCGGGCGGTGAAAAACTGTTTTTT. The V call is TRBV7-9, the J call TRBJ1-4, with TRBD1 as a possible D gene (6 bases). The ends were cut back, 3 bases at V and 7 bases at J, with 18 bases in the middle. The CDR3 is made up of 16 amino acids. Per the germline V gene, CDR1 is SEHNR and CDR2 is FQNEAQ (reference sequence).